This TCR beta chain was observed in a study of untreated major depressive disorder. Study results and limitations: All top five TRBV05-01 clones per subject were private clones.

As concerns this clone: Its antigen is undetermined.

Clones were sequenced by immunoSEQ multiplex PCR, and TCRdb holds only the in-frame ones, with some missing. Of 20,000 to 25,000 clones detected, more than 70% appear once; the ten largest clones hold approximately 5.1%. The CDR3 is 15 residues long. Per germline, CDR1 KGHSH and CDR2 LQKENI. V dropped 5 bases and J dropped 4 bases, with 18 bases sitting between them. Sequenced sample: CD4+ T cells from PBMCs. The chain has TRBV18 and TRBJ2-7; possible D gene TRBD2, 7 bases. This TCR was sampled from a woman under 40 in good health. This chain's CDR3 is CASSGLAGGAYEQYF. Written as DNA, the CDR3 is TGTGCCAGCTCAGGCTTAGCTGGGGGGGCTTACGAGCAGTACTTC.